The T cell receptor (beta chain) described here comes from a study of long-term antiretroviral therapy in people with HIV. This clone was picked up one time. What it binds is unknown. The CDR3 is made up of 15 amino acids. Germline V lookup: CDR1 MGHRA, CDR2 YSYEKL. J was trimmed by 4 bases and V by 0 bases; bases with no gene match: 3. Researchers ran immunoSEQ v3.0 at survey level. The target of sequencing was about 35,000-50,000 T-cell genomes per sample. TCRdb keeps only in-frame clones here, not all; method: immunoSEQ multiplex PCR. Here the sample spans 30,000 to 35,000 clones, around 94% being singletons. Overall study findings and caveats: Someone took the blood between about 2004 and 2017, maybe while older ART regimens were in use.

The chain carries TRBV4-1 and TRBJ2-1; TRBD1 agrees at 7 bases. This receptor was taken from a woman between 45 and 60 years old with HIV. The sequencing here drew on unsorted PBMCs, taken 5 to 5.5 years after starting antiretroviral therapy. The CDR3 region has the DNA TGCGCCAGCAGCCAAGATGCAGGGGGTTACAATGAGCAGTTCTTC. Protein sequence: CASSQDAGGYNEQFF.